The 7 T cell receptor beta chains listed next were all sequenced from one sample in a study of cytomegalovirus exposure and HLA in healthy donors. Measured with immunoSEQ multiplex PCR; TCRdb has only the in-frame clones, and not every one. This table holds approximately 120,000 clones, roughly 94% found once. The sequenced sample consisted of PBMCs. Receptors originate from a woman between 18 and 30 years old in good health and CMV-seronegative.

V is TRBV14 and J is TRBJ1-1; D is perhaps TRBD1 (5 bases). V was clipped by 0 bases and J by 12 bases, with 14 bases between them. Germline lookup yields CDR1 SGHDN and CDR2 FVKESK. This CDR3 is 13 amino acids long. CDR3 in amino acids: CASSQDTAGRSFF. In DNA form, the CDR3 reads TGTGCCAGCAGCCAAGATACGGCAGGGAGGTCTTTCTTT.

This clone was seen just once. The J gene is TRBJ2-1, the V gene TRBV4-1; D is uncertain. Per germline, CDR1 MGHRA and CDR2 YSYEKL. The CDR3 extends over 14 amino acids. V dropped 1 base and J dropped 5 bases, with 9 bases sitting between them. The CDR3 nucleotides read TGCGCCAGCAGCCAAGTTTCACGGGACAATGAGCAGTTCTTC. Translating gives CASSQVSRDNEQFF.

V and J are TRBV28 and TRBJ1-2; D is unclear. Germline CDR1 is MDHEN and CDR2 is SYDVKM. The CDR3 covers 14 residues. Trimming removed 5 bases at V and 8 bases at J, with 18 bases between. The CDR3 bases are TGTGCCAGCAGTAACGGCGGTGGAGCTTTCGGCTACACCTTC. This gives the protein CASSNGGGAFGYTF.

V and J are TRBV6-6 and TRBJ1-6, with TRBD1 matching over 7 bases. Trimming at V came to 7 bases and at J to 7 bases, leaving 7 bases not matched to a gene. CDR1 and CDR2 from the germline V gene are MNHNY and SVGAGI (reference sequence). This CDR3 region has 14 residues. In DNA form, the CDR3 reads TGTGCCAGCACCAACAGGGGTCGGAATTCACCCCTCCACTTT. It encodes CASTNRGRNSPLHF.

The J gene is TRBJ2-2, the V gene TRBV2, with TRBD2 as a possible D gene (5 bases). The germline gives CDR1 SNHLY, CDR2 FYNNEI. V lost 8 bases, J lost 5 bases, and 15 bases lay in between. The CDR3 length is 14 residues. The CDR3 region is CASGVGVGTGELFF. CDR3 nucleotides: TGTGCCAGCGGGGTGGGAGTCGGAACCGGGGAGCTGTTTTTT.

This rearrangement joins TRBV7-9 to TRBJ1-2; D not certain. Germline assignment: CDR1 SEHNR and CDR2 FQNEAQ (reference sequence). Trimming removed 7 bases from V and 0 bases from J, with 15 bases in between. The CDR3 length is 15 residues. The DNA for the CDR3 is TGTGCCAGCACGCTAGGGAGCTTGACTAACTATGGCTACACCTTC. Amino acid sequence: CASTLGSLTNYGYTF.

CDR3 coding DNA: TGTGCCAGCGGAGCCAACGGAGTTAATGAAAAACTGTTTTTT. Amino acids: CASGANGVNEKLFF. The chain employs TRBV27 and TRBJ1-4; D is undetermined. CDR1 and CDR2 (germline): MNHEY, SMNVEV (reference sequence). The CDR3 length is 14 residues. The V gene lost 8 bases and the J gene lost 4 bases, with 14 bases spanning the gap.